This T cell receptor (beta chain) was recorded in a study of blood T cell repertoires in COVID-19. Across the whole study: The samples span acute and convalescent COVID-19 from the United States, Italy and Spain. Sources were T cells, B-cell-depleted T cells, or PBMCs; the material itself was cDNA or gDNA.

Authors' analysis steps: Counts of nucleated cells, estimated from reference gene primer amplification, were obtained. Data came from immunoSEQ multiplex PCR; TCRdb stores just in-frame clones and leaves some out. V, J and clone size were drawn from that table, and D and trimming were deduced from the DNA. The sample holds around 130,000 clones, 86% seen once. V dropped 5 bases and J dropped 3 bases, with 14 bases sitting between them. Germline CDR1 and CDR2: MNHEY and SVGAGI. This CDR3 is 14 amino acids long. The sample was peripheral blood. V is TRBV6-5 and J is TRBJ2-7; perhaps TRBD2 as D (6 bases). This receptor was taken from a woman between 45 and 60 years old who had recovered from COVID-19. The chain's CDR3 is CASSPGRGSYEQYF. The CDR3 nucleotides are TGTGCCAGCAGTCCCGGACGGGGGAGCTACGAGCAGTACTTC.